The 32 T cell receptor beta chains below were found in one sample sequenced in a study of blood T cell repertoires in COVID-19. Clones were sequenced by immunoSEQ multiplex PCR, and TCRdb holds only the in-frame ones, with some missing. The table has about 360,000 clones, 70% to 85% seen once; the top ten hold roughly 1.2%. Sequencing was carried out using peripheral blood. The receptors shown here come from a human donor with acute or convalescent COVID-19. The donor label of this sample is uncertain.

The chain links TRBV11-2 to TRBJ2-1; D remains unclear. CDR1 and CDR2 from the germline V gene are SGHAT and FQNNGV. The CDR3 extends over 12 amino acids. Trimming stripped 5 bases from V and 7 bases from J, with 9 bases between. DNA of the CDR3: TGTGCCAGCAGCCCTTTCGGGAATGAGCAGTTCTTC. Encoded protein: CASSPFGNEQFF.

The chain uses TRBV29-1 and TRBJ2-7; weak D call: TRBD2 (6 bases). Germline CDR1 is SQVTM and CDR2 is ANQGSEA. V was pared by 3 bases and J by 2 bases, with 8 bases between. The CDR3 length is 12 residues. CDR3 nucleotides: TGCAGCGTTGAGTCGGGGGCCTACGAGCAGTACTTC. Translating gives CSVESGAYEQYF.

V usage is TRBV3-1 (or the pseudogene TRBV3-2) and J usage is TRBJ1-2; TRBD1 matches at 10 bases. Trimming took 2 bases from V and 4 from J; bases not matched to a gene: 4. Germline V gene data show CDR1 as LGHDT and CDR2 as YNNKEL (reference sequence). This CDR3 contains 15 residues. CDR3 region: CASSQRDRGSYGYTF. CDR3 nucleotide sequence: TGTGCCAGCAGCCAAAGGGACAGGGGAAGCTATGGCTACACCTTC.

This chain links TRBV7-9 with TRBJ2-1; possibly TRBD1 for D (6 bases). The CDR3 spans 13 residues. V was pared by 1 base and J by 6 bases, with 7 bases between. From germline, CDR1 is SEHNR and CDR2 FQNEAQ (reference sequence). The CDR3 protein is CASSLGTVNEQFF. As DNA, the CDR3 is TGTGCCAGCAGCTTAGGGACAGTCAATGAGCAGTTCTTC.

The chain links TRBV19 to TRBJ2-3; TRBD2 is a possible D gene (5 bases). Trimming cost V 1 base and J 1 base, with 15 bases left between them. Germline V gives CDR1 LNHDA, CDR2 SQIVND (reference sequence). CDR3 size: 17 residues. CDR3 protein: CASSIADSHRGTDTQYF. The CDR3 coding sequence is TGTGCCAGTAGTATAGCGGACTCCCATAGGGGCACAGATACGCAGTATTTT.

V and J are TRBV19 and TRBJ1-4, with D maybe TRBD1 (5 bases). This CDR3 has 16 residues. Germline V lookup: CDR1 LNHDA, CDR2 SQIVND (reference sequence). The V end was cut by 1 base, the J end by 0 bases, with 9 bases between. The CDR3 protein is CASSIVGHTTNEKLFF. CDR3 coding DNA: TGTGCCAGTAGTATAGTGGGGCATACAACTAATGAAAAACTGTTTTTT. Looking up the rest from reference TRBV19 and TRBJ1-4 gives the full variable domain: DGGITQSPKYLFRKEGQNVTLSCEQNLNHDAMYWYRQDPGQGLRLIYYSQIVNDFQKGDIAEGYSVSREKKESFPLTVTSAQKNPTAFYLCASSIVGHTTNEKLFFGSGTQLSVL.

This clone was seen more than once but under ten times. This rearrangement joins TRBV3-1 (or the pseudogene TRBV3-2) to TRBJ2-7; TRBD2 aligns across 10 bases. Germline lookup yields CDR1 LGHDT and CDR2 YNNKEL (reference sequence). J gave up 7 bases and V 1 base, and 10 bases lay outside the gene matches. The CDR3 spans 16 residues. The chain's CDR3 is CASSQVGGLAALEQYF. The CDR3 coding sequence is TGTGCCAGCAGCCAAGTAGGAGGACTAGCGGCCTTAGAGCAGTACTTC.

The V call is TRBV19, the J call TRBJ2-4, with 13 bases lining up with TRBD2. This CDR3 comprises 15 residues. V was pared by 7 bases and J by 4 bases, with 4 bases of the junction left unmatched. CDR1 is LNHDA, CDR2 SQIVND, per germline (reference sequence). The CDR3 loop is CASTLLAGGKNIQYF. The DNA for the CDR3 is TGTGCCAGTACCTTACTAGCGGGGGGGAAAAACATTCAGTACTTC.

The V gene is TRBV7-8, the J gene TRBJ1-4; weak D call: TRBD1 (6 bases). This CDR3 is built from 16 residues. From germline, CDR1 is SGHVS and CDR2 FQNEAQ. Trimming shortened V by 5 bases and J by 6 bases, and 19 bases separated the two germline ends. The CDR3 protein is CASSPLLVRGDEKLFF. The CDR3 DNA reads as TGTGCCAGCAGCCCCCTGTTAGTCAGGGGAGATGAAAAACTGTTTTTT. Full variable domain (outside the CDR3, taken from reference TRBV7-8 and TRBJ1-4): GAGVSQSPRYKVAKRGQDVALRCDPISGHVSLFWYQQALGQGPEFLTYFQNEAQLDKSGLPSDRFFAERPEGSVSTLKIQRTQQEDSAVYLCASSPLLVRGDEKLFFGSGTQLSVL.

The V and J genes are TRBV28 and TRBJ1-3; D unresolved. This CDR3 has 14 amino acids. In germline, CDR1 is MDHEN, CDR2 SYDVKM. V gave up 2 bases and J gave up 4 bases, with 9 bases separating them. The CDR3, as DNA: TGTGCCAGCAGTTTACGTCGGGAAGGAAACACCATATATTTT. This codes for CASSLRREGNTIYF. The full variable domain, in which reference TRBV28 and TRBJ1-3 provide the parts outside the CDR3, is DVKVTQSSRYLVKRTGEKVFLECVQDMDHENMFWYRQDPGLGLRLIYFSYDVKMKEKGDIPEGYSVSREKKERFSLILESASTNQTSMYLCASSLRREGNTIYFGEGSWLTVV.

V gene TRBV30 combines with J gene TRBJ1-2; 9 bases line up with TRBD1. V shed 4 bases, J shed 5 bases, and the junction held 5 bases outside the gene matches. Germline CDR1 and CDR2: GTSNPN and SVGIG (reference sequence). The CDR3 is 13 amino acids. CDR3 protein: CAWNRGPGYGYTF. The CDR3 DNA reads TGTGCCTGGAACAGGGGGCCAGGGTATGGCTACACCTTC. The whole variable domain, remainder taken from reference TRBV30 and TRBJ1-2, is SQTIHQWPATLVQPVGSPLSLECTVEGTSNPNLYWYRQAAGRGLQLLFYSVGIGQISSEVPQNLSASRPQDRQFILSSKKLLLSDSGFYLCAWNRGPGYGYTFGSGTRLTVV.

This clone was recorded once. The chain links TRBV15 to TRBJ1-1; a weak D match, TRBD1 (6 bases). V was trimmed by 1 base and J by 5 bases, leaving 14 bases between them. The CDR3 consists of 15 residues. Germline loops: CDR1 LNHNV, CDR2 YYDKDF (reference sequence). The CDR3 spells CATSRGQGRGTEAFF. Here the CDR3 DNA reads TGTGCCACCAGCAGAGGGCAGGGGAGAGGTACTGAAGCTTTCTTT.

The rearrangement uses TRBV5-6 and TRBJ1-2; D remains ambiguous. V was trimmed by 3 bases and J by 5 bases, leaving 17 bases between them. The CDR3 spans 15 residues. The germline gives CDR1 SGHDT, CDR2 YYEEEE. The CDR3 region is CASSSRLRGGYGYTF. The CDR3 DNA sequence: TGTGCCAGCAGCTCCAGGCTGCGGGGTGGATATGGCTACACCTTC.

V and J are TRBV27 and TRBJ2-1; TRBD1 matches at 7 bases. This CDR3 spans 15 amino acids. J was trimmed by 4 bases and V by 5 bases; bases with no gene match: 8. The germline V gene encodes CDR1 MNHEY and CDR2 SMNVEV (reference sequence). CDR3 in DNA: TGTGCCAGCAGTGTACCGGGACAGTTATACAATGAGCAGTTCTTC. As protein: CASSVPGQLYNEQFF.

The chain is built from TRBV4-2 and TRBJ1-5, with D unresolved. From germline, CDR1 is LGHNA and CDR2 YNFKEQ. The V gene lost 0 bases and the J gene lost 0 bases, with 12 bases spanning the gap. CDR3 length: 17 residues. For the CDR3, the DNA is TGTGCCAGCAGCCAAGATCCGGGTTACTATAGCAATCAGCCCCAGCATTTT. Translation gives CASSQDPGYYSNQPQHF.

The J gene is TRBJ1-2, the V gene TRBV6-5, with 7 bases lining up with TRBD1. This CDR3 has 13 amino acids. Germline V lookup: CDR1 MNHEY, CDR2 SVGAGI. The junction had 8 bases not matched to a gene; V was cut back by 5 bases and J by 8 bases. The CDR3 reads CASSRAGGLGYTF. CDR3 DNA: TGTGCCAGCAGTCGGGCAGGGGGGTTAGGCTACACCTTC.

This clone was recorded only once. V usage is TRBV12-3 or TRBV12-4 and J usage is TRBJ1-5; TRBD1 matches at 8 bases. The CDR3 sequence is 13 residues long. The ends lost 6 bases at V and 8 bases at J; junction bases unmatched: 6. The CDR3: CASSHGQGKPQHF. CDR3 in DNA: TGTGCCAGCAGCCACGGACAGGGCAAGCCCCAGCATTTT.

The chain combines TRBV19 with TRBJ1-2; maybe TRBD1 (6 bases). Trimming left V 1 base short and J 7 bases short, with 19 bases between. This CDR3 is 16 amino acids long. CDR1 and CDR2 from the germline V gene are LNHDA and SQIVND (reference sequence). The CDR3 is CASSIVGIRGAAGYTF. The CDR3 DNA sequence: TGTGCCAGTAGTATAGTTGGAATTCGGGGGGCTGCTGGCTACACCTTC. Supplemented by reference TRBV19 and TRBJ1-2, the full variable domain reads DGGITQSPKYLFRKEGQNVTLSCEQNLNHDAMYWYRQDPGQGLRLIYYSQIVNDFQKGDIAEGYSVSREKKESFPLTVTSAQKNPTAFYLCASSIVGIRGAAGYTFGSGTRLTVV.

The rearrangement uses TRBV5-3 and TRBJ2-1; D is possibly TRBD2 (7 bases). TRBV5-3 qualifies as an ORF whose function is uncertain. The CDR3 contains 12 residues. V lost 7 bases and J 6 bases, leaving 11 bases between the germline ends. The CDR3 region has the DNA TGTGCCAGAGGGGGGGCCGGCAATGAGCAGTTCTTC. This sequence encodes CARGGAGNEQFF.

The gene calls are TRBV19 and TRBJ2-1, with D possibly TRBD2 on 5 matching bases. V was cut by 5 bases and J by 0 bases, with 8 bases left in between. The CDR3 has 14 residues. From germline, CDR1 is LNHDA and CDR2 SQIVND (reference sequence). CDR3 coding DNA: TGTGCCAGTAGTGAGCGGAGCTCCTACAATGAGCAGTTCTTC. Translated, it gives CASSERSSYNEQFF.

The V and J genes are TRBV6-5 and TRBJ2-7, with TRBD1 as a possible D gene (6 bases). V dropped 5 bases and J dropped 3 bases, with 14 bases sitting between them. Germline-derived CDR1 and CDR2 are MNHEY and SVGAGI. This CDR3 is built from 14 residues. The CDR3 DNA sequence: TGTGCCAGCAGTCCCGGGACAAGGGTCTACGAGCAGTACTTC. As protein: CASSPGTRVYEQYF.

The V call is TRBV19, the J call TRBJ1-2; D may be TRBD1 (5 bases). Trimming took off 5 bases at V and 4 bases at J, with 11 bases between the two ends. The CDR3 has 13 residues. Germline assignment: CDR1 LNHDA and CDR2 SQIVND (reference sequence). This chain's CDR3 is CASSLRALYGYTF. The CDR3 DNA reads TGTGCCAGTAGTCTCAGGGCGCTCTATGGCTACACCTTC.

In this sample, this clone turned up a few times. The J gene is TRBJ1-6, the V gene TRBV30; D gene unclear. V lost 0 bases, J lost 7 bases, and 10 bases lay in between. The V gene's germline CDR1 is GTSNPN and CDR2 SVGIG (reference sequence). This CDR3 has 14 amino acids. The CDR3 bases are TGTGCCTGGAGTGTGGGAGGATACAATTCACCCCTCCACTTT. Its protein is CAWSVGGYNSPLHF.

This sequence joins TRBV19 and TRBJ2-7, with TRBD1 matching over 7 bases. The CDR3 contains 14 residues. Trimming cost V 4 bases and J 7 bases; bases outside gene matches: 10. The germline V gene has CDR1 LNHDA and CDR2 SQIVND (reference sequence). The CDR3: CASSTRDSTSEQYF. The CDR3 nucleotides read TGTGCCAGTAGTACCCGGGACAGTACGTCGGAGCAGTACTTC.

The chain joins TRBV29-1 to TRBJ1-1; no clear D. Trimming left V 3 bases short and J 6 bases short, with 11 bases between. This CDR3 is 12 amino acids long. Germline V CDR1 and CDR2: SQVTM, ANQGSEA. The CDR3 DNA is TGCAGCGTTGACCACTCGAGTGCTGAAGCTTTCTTT. It translates to CSVDHSSAEAFF. Drawing the rest from reference TRBV29-1 and TRBJ1-1, the complete variable domain is SAVISQKPSRDICQRGTSLTIQCQVDSQVTMMFWYRQQPGQSLTLIATANQGSEATYESGFVIDKFPISRPNLTFSTLTVSNMSPEDSSIYLCSVDHSSAEAFFGQGTRLTVV.

The CDR3 protein is CASSAQGNSPLHF. The CDR3 bases are TGCGCCAGCTCTGCTCAGGGAAATTCACCCCTCCACTTT. The chain uses TRBV10-1 and TRBJ1-6; TRBD1 might be the D (5 bases). Per the germline V gene, CDR1 is WNHNN and CDR2 is SYGVQD (reference sequence). The CDR3 contains 13 residues. V was trimmed by 8 bases and J by 7 bases, leaving 12 bases between them.

The chain links TRBV3-1 (or the pseudogene TRBV3-2) to TRBJ1-2; TRBD1 might be the D (6 bases). Looked up from germline, CDR1 is LGHDT and CDR2 is YNNKEL (reference sequence). The CDR3 totals 14 residues. V lost 1 base and J lost 8, with 14 bases in between. CDR3 in amino acids: CASSQGGGLNGYTF. The CDR3 DNA follows: TGTGCCAGCAGCCAAGGCGGGGGGCTTAACGGCTACACCTTC.

This clone was found a few times. The chain employs TRBV5-1 and TRBJ1-2; D is possibly TRBD1 (6 bases). Trimming took 4 bases from V and 6 from J, leaving 16 bases between them. The germline gives CDR1 SGHRS, CDR2 YFSETQ. The CDR3 spans 14 residues. The CDR3: CASSTSGAGDGYTF. CDR3 coding DNA: TGCGCCAGCAGCACCTCAGGGGCCGGGGATGGCTACACCTTC.

The chain uses TRBV19 and TRBJ1-5; 7 bases line up with TRBD1. CDR1 and CDR2 (germline): LNHDA, SQIVND (reference sequence). This CDR3 comprises 18 residues. V lost 3 bases to trimming and J lost 0 bases; unmatched junction nucleotides: 11. The CDR3 nucleotides are TGTGCCAGTAGTATGGGGACAGTAATTTATATTAGCAATCAGCCCCAGCATTTT. Translating gives CASSMGTVIYISNQPQHF.

The V gene is TRBV19, the J gene TRBJ2-7, with 9 nucleotides matching TRBD1. CDR3 length equals 13 residues. The junction had 7 bases not matched to a gene; V was cut back by 4 bases and J by 9 bases. Germline V lookup: CDR1 LNHDA, CDR2 SQIVND (reference sequence). As DNA, the CDR3 is TGTGCCAGTAGTACCCGGGACAGGGTTTTGCAGTACTTC. It codes for CASSTRDRVLQYF.

This clone was seen only a few times. The chain combines TRBV4-2 with TRBJ2-7; D possibly corresponds to TRBD2 (5 bases). The germline V gene encodes CDR1 LGHNA and CDR2 YNFKEQ. The V end was cut by 6 bases, the J end by 0 bases, with 18 bases between. The CDR3 length is 16 residues. CDR3 DNA sequence: TGTGCCAGCAGACTCAGAGCGGCGGACCCCTCCTACGAGCAGTACTTC. Translation: CASRLRAADPSYEQYF.

V usage is TRBV7-7 and J usage is TRBJ1-2; D is possibly TRBD1 (6 bases). The CDR3 runs 13 residues. Germline V lookup: CDR1 SSHAT, CDR2 FNYEAQ (reference sequence). Trimming left V 0 bases short and J 9 bases short, with 11 bases between. CDR3 nucleotides: TGTGCCAGCAGCTTAGCACAGGGTGACAGCTACACCTTC. Translation gives CASSLAQGDSYTF.